These 23 T cell receptor beta chains were sequenced from one sample in a study of blood T cell repertoires in COVID-19. Clones were sequenced by immunoSEQ multiplex PCR, and TCRdb holds only the in-frame ones, with some missing. The sample holds 150,000 to 200,000 clones, about 88% seen once. Material for sequencing was peripheral blood. These receptors were collected from a man aged 35 to 55 with active or convalescent COVID-19.

The chain is built from TRBV24-1 and TRBJ1-5; TRBD1 might be the D (6 bases). This CDR3 spans 14 amino acids. Trimming took off 4 bases at V and 7 bases at J, with 13 bases between the two ends. The V gene's germline CDR1 is KGHDR and CDR2 SFDVKD. CDR3 in amino acids: CATSESGDRQPQHF. CDR3 nucleotide sequence: TGTGCCACCAGTGAATCAGGGGATCGGCAGCCCCAGCATTTT.

Here the CDR3 reads CASSLWAGNQPQHF. In DNA, the CDR3 is TGTGCCAGCAGTTTATGGGCAGGCAATCAGCCCCAGCATTTT. The chain links TRBV28 to TRBJ1-5; no clear D gene. V was shortened by 0 bases and J by 2 bases, with 5 bases between the two germline ends. The germline CDR1 and CDR2 sequences are MDHEN and SYDVKM. The CDR3 is 14 amino acids.

The V gene is TRBV18, the J gene TRBJ1-6; TRBD1 matches 8 bases. Germline loops: CDR1 KGHSH, CDR2 LQKENI. V trimming: 4 bases; J trimming: 10 bases; junction bases outside the gene matches: 6. The CDR3 contains 14 residues. In nucleotides, the CDR3 is TGTGCCAGCTCACAGGGACAGGCGAACTCACCCCTCCACTTT. Its translation: CASSQGQANSPLHF.

J is TRBJ1-1 and V is TRBV11-2; 8 nucleotides align to TRBD1. The trim removed 5 bases at V and 5 bases at J, leaving 7 bases unmatched. Germline assignment: CDR1 SGHAT and CDR2 FQNNGV. The CDR3 consists of 14 residues. CDR3 loop: CASSTTRQGTEAFF. CDR3 coding DNA: TGTGCCAGCAGCACCACAAGACAGGGGACTGAAGCTTTCTTT.

This rearrangement joins TRBV14 to TRBJ1-1; 7 bases line up with TRBD1. Looked up from germline, CDR1 is SGHDN and CDR2 is FVKESK. The length of the CDR3 is 14 residues. V was clipped by 3 bases and J by 3 bases; unmatched bases: 4. CDR3 amino acids: CASSHRQGDTEAFF. The CDR3 region has the DNA TGTGCCAGCAGCCATCGACAGGGAGACACTGAAGCTTTCTTT.

The chain carries TRBV6-1 and TRBJ2-3, with TRBD1 matching over 8 bases. V dropped 3 bases and J dropped 4; count of bases not matched to a gene: 6. CDR1 MNHNS and CDR2 SASEGT come from the germline V gene. CDR3 size: 15 residues. The CDR3 here is CASSDRDRRADTQYF. CDR3 nucleotide sequence: TGTGCCAGCAGTGATCGGGACAGGCGCGCAGATACGCAGTATTTT.

V and J are TRBV28 and TRBJ2-3; perhaps TRBD1 as D (6 bases). CDR1 MDHEN and CDR2 SYDVKM come from the germline V gene. CDR3 length: 16 residues. Trimming removed 6 bases at V and 4 bases at J, with 20 bases between. CDR3 sequence (DNA): TGTGCCAGCAGGTCTGCAGGGGCTGGACCCGCAGATACGCAGTATTTT. This gives the protein CASRSAGAGPADTQYF. The full variable domain, rest sourced from reference TRBV28 and TRBJ2-3, is DVKVTQSSRYLVKRTGEKVFLECVQDMDHENMFWYRQDPGLGLRLIYFSYDVKMKEKGDIPEGYSVSREKKERFSLILESASTNQTSMYLCASRSAGAGPADTQYFGPGTRLTVL.

This CDR3 reads CASSSVGQEEQSTF. Here the CDR3 DNA reads TGTGCCAGCAGCTCCGTTGGACAGGAGGAGCAATCCACCTTC. V gene TRBV5-6 combines with J gene TRBJ1-2; 7 nucleotides match TRBD1. V dropped 3 bases and J dropped 13; count of bases not matched to a gene: 15. CDR3 length equals 14 residues. The germline gives CDR1 SGHDT, CDR2 YYEEEE.

V usage is TRBV30 and J usage is TRBJ2-7; TRBD2 agrees at 8 bases. The CDR3 is 14 residues long. The V gene's germline CDR1 is GTSNPN and CDR2 SVGIG (reference sequence). V dropped 2 bases and J dropped 0; count of bases not matched to a gene: 3. CDR3 residues: CAWSRTSGSYEQYF. The CDR3 region has the DNA TGTGCCTGGAGTCGAACTAGCGGCTCCTACGAGCAGTACTTC.

The J gene is TRBJ1-5, the V gene TRBV15; perhaps TRBD1 as D (5 bases). CDR1 and CDR2 from the germline V gene are LNHNV and YYDKDF (reference sequence). The length of the CDR3 is 18 residues. V gave up 1 base and J gave up 3 bases, with 19 bases separating them. CDR3 DNA: TGTGCCACCAGCAGAGGTTCGTTGGGACTGATACCCAATCAGCCCCAGCATTTT. Translating it yields CATSRGSLGLIPNQPQHF.

The chain employs TRBV7-2 and TRBJ1-4, with TRBD1 matching over 11 bases. This CDR3 is built from 15 residues. The V gene's germline CDR1 is SGHTA and CDR2 FQGNSA. With V trimmed by 1 base and J by 10 bases, 5 bases remained unmatched. This chain's CDR3 is CASSLGGQGVSKLFF. For the CDR3, the DNA is TGTGCCAGCAGCTTAGGGGGACAGGGGGTCTCAAAACTGTTTTTT.

This rearrangement joins TRBV7-2 to TRBJ2-7; 12 bases map to TRBD2. The CDR3 totals 18 residues. V was clipped by 1 base and J by 3 bases; unmatched bases: 10. The V gene's germline CDR1 is SGHTA and CDR2 FQGNSA. The CDR3 DNA is TGTGCCAGCAGCTTAGTTCCTAGCGGGGGGGCGGAAGACTACGAGCAGTACTTC. It encodes CASSLVPSGGAEDYEQYF.

This chain links TRBV6-6 with TRBJ2-2; a weak D match, TRBD2 (5 bases). Germline V CDR1 and CDR2: MNHNY, SVGAGI (reference sequence). Trimming removed 4 bases at V and 5 bases at J, with 14 bases between. The CDR3 runs to 15 residues. CDR3 DNA: TGTGCCAGCAGTTCCGTCACGGGATGGACCGGGGAGCTGTTTTTT. It encodes CASSSVTGWTGELFF.

This sequence joins TRBV21-1 and TRBJ1-5; the D call TRBD1 from the table was never checked on the DNA. TRBV21-1 is assigned pseudogene status. CDR3 length equals 16 residues. This CDR3 is CASSKITEPRNQPQHF. The CDR3 nucleotides read TGTGCCAGCAGCAAGATAACAGAGCCTCGCAATCAGCCCCAGCATTTT.

The chain uses TRBV4-2 and TRBJ2-3; 8 bases line up with TRBD2. Germline V gene sequence: CDR1 LGHNA, CDR2 YNFKEQ. The ends lost 0 bases at V and 3 bases at J; junction bases unmatched: 2. The CDR3 sequence is 15 residues long. This CDR3 is CASSQETSGTDTQYF. The CDR3 coding sequence is TGTGCCAGCAGCCAAGAAACTAGCGGTACAGATACGCAGTATTTT.

The V gene is TRBV9, the J gene TRBJ2-3; 10 positions match TRBD2. V was clipped by 1 base and J by 4 bases; unmatched bases: 3. Germline CDR1 reads SGDLS; CDR2 reads YYNGEE. The CDR3 contains 15 residues. CDR3 nucleotides: TGTGCCAGCAGCGTATTAGCGGGGGGTCCAGATACGCAGTATTTT. It codes for CASSVLAGGPDTQYF. Full variable domain (missing parts from reference TRBV9 and TRBJ2-3): DSGVTQTPKHLITATGQRVTLRCSPRSGDLSVYWYQQSLDQGLQFLIQYYNGEERAKGNILERFSAQQFPDLHSELNLSSLELGDSALYFCASSVLAGGPDTQYFGPGTRLTVL.

This chain connects TRBV30 to TRBJ1-1; D is undetermined. This CDR3 comprises 10 residues. Between the trimmed V and J ends, which lost 7 bases and 5 bases, there was a span of 8 bases. CDR1 is GTSNPN, CDR2 SVGIG, per germline (reference sequence). This chain's CDR3 is CALGGTEAFF. CDR3 coding DNA: TGTGCCTTGGGCGGGACTGAAGCTTTCTTT.

V gene TRBV5-5 combines with J gene TRBJ2-1; maybe TRBD1 (6 bases). Between the trimmed V and J ends, which lost 2 bases and 9 bases, there was a span of 15 bases. The CDR3 is 14 amino acids. In germline, CDR1 is SGHKS, CDR2 YYEKEE (reference sequence). CDR3 bases: TGTGCCAGCAGCTTTGAGGGGGTGGCGGGTGAGCAGTTCTTC. Amino acid sequence: CASSFEGVAGEQFF.

The CDR3 sequence is CASSLGGAPEQYF. In nucleotides, the CDR3 is TGCGCCAGCAGCTTGGGCGGAGCGCCCGAGCAGTACTTC. The chain combines TRBV5-1 with TRBJ2-7; D unclear. Germline V lookup: CDR1 SGHRS, CDR2 YFSETQ. Trimming pared 0 bases from V and 6 bases from J, leaving 10 bases between. CDR3 length equals 13 residues.

This chain joins TRBV2 and TRBJ1-1, with 10 positions matching TRBD1. The CDR3 has 13 residues. V lost 5 bases and J lost 8; bases outside the gene matches: 5. From germline, CDR1 is SNHLY and CDR2 FYNNEI. CDR3 bases: TGTGCCAGCAGTACGGGACAGGGGAACGAAGCTTTCTTT. This gives the protein CASSTGQGNEAFF.

In DNA form, the CDR3 reads TGTGCCAGCAGTGAAAGTGTAGGGGTACAGCCCCAGCATTTT. This codes for CASSESVGVQPQHF. The chain recombines TRBV6-1 with TRBJ1-5; tentative D call: TRBD1 (5 bases). Germline V CDR1 and CDR2: MNHNS, SASEGT. The CDR3 has 14 amino acids. V gave up 2 bases and J gave up 7 bases, with 12 bases separating them.

CDR3 nucleotide sequence: TGTGCCAGCAGTCGAAAGGACTCGATTCGACTCCTAACCGGGGAGCTGTTTTTT. Protein sequence: CASSRKDSIRLLTGELFF. The rearrangement links TRBV11-2 to TRBJ2-2; maybe TRBD2 (5 bases). V dropped 6 bases and J dropped 5 bases, with 25 bases sitting between them. The CDR3 totals 18 residues. Germline assignment: CDR1 SGHAT and CDR2 FQNNGV.

This clone has just a few counts. The chain recombines TRBV5-4 with TRBJ2-2, with 8 nucleotides matching TRBD2. This CDR3 region has 16 residues. Germline V gives CDR1 SGHNT, CDR2 YYREEE (reference sequence). J gave up 6 bases and V 3 bases, and 10 bases lay outside the gene matches. The CDR3, as DNA: TGTGCCAGCAGCTCCCTAGCGCCCGGGGGGGCCGGGGAGCTGTTTTTT. Its translation: CASSSLAPGGAGELFF.